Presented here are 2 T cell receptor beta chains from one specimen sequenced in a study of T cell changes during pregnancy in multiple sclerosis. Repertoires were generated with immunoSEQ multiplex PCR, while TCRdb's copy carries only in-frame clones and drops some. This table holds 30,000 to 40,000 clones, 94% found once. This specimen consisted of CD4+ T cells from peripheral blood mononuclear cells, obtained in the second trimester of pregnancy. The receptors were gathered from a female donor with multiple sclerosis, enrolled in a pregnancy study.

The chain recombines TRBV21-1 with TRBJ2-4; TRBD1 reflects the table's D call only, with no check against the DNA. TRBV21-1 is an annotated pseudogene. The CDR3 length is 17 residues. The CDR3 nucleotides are TGTGCCAGCAGCCCCGAGAGCAGGGGGCGCGAAGGAAACATTCAGTACTTC. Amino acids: CASSPESRGREGNIQYF.

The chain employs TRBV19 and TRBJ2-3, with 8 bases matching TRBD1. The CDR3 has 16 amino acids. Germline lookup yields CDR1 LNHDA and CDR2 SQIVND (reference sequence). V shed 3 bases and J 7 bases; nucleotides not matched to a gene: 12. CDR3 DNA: TGTGCCAGTAGTATCGTAAAGGCAGGGGGCGCGAATACGCAGTATTTT. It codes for CASSIVKAGGANTQYF.